The sequence of this T cell receptor beta chain was determined in a study of CXCR3-negative and CXCR3-positive naive CD8 T cells. A note on this clonotype: Its antigen is not known.

Points from the study as a whole: CXCR3-positive naive cells had TRB CDR3s that were more hydrophobic than CXCR3-negative naive cells had. Diversity proved comparably high across both naive subsets and much lower in memory CD8+ cells. Naive subsets did not differ in surface CD5, and TRB CDR3 properties served to infer TCR strength.

The CDR3 contains 16 residues. CDR1 is MNHEY and CDR2 is SMNVEV in the germline V gene (reference sequence). Each CD8+ T cell subset was flow-sorted in triplicate. Every sort contained about 310,000 cells. In preparing the TRB cDNA libraries, 5' RACE with UMI labels was used. Using the 5' RACE reads, TCRdb records one entry per CDR3 protein without DNA. This repertoire includes about 130,000 distinct CDR3 sequences. The gene calls are TRBV27 and TRBJ2-1; the TRBD2 assignment by TCRdb is unverifiable without DNA. The source is a human donor in good health. Some clones in this sample may be carry-over from other donors' samples. The sample was naive CXCR3- CD8+ T cells from blood. The subset was: CD45RO-CCR7+CD27+CD95- naive CD8+ T cells lacking CXCR3 (TNR3-). Here the CDR3 reads CASSLGRAWENNEQLF.